The rows below give T cell receptor beta chains drawn from one sample of a study of blood T cell repertoires in COVID-19. Sequencing used immunoSEQ multiplex PCR; TCRdb keeps in-frame clones, though not all of them. The data contain roughly 110,000 clones, 90% to 95% of them singletons. The sequencing input was peripheral blood. The receptors here all came from a woman aged 30 to 39 with acute or convalescent COVID-19. Both conserved end residues are part of each CDR3. A D gene is named only where the DNA matches it firmly. Clone size is stated in some rows and not others, as once, few, many or a class when expanded.

len,j_gene,v_gene,d_gene,abundance,CDR3aa,CDR3nt
13,TRBJ1-3,TRBV5-1,-,-,CASSLNRGNTIYF,TGCGCCAGCAGCCTGAACCGGGGAAACACCATATATTTT
15,TRBJ1-4,TRBV18,TRBD1,-,CASSRDRGAIEKLFF,TGTGCCAGCTCACGGGACAGGGGAGCTATTGAAAAACTGTTTTTT
12,TRBJ1-2,TRBV2,-,-,CASTPDIYGYTF,TGTGCCAGCACCCCGGACATCTATGGCTACACCTTC
15,TRBJ1-2,TRBV7-2,-,-,CASSLGNRLLHGYTF,TGTGCCAGCAGCTTAGGAAACAGGCTTTTACATGGCTACACCTTC
15,TRBJ1-1,TRBV3-1/TRBV3-2,-,-,CASSQDWDGSTEAFF,TGTGCCAGCAGCCAAGATTGGGACGGGAGCACTGAAGCTTTCTTT
15,TRBJ1-2,TRBV10-2,-,-,CASSNTGITNYGYTF,TGCGCCAGCAGTAATACGGGGATTACTAACTATGGCTACACCTTC
14,TRBJ1-2,TRBV5-4,-,few,CASFYGGGANGYTF,TGTGCCAGCTTTTATGGTGGGGGGGCGAATGGCTACACCTTC
13,TRBJ1-1,TRBV5-8,-,-,CASSFHRETEAFF,TGTGCCAGCAGCTTCCACAGGGAGACTGAAGCTTTCTTT
13,TRBJ1-3,TRBV29-1,-,-,CSVVTVSGNTIYF,TGCAGCGTTGTAACGGTCTCTGGAAACACCATATATTTT
15,TRBJ1-6,TRBV27,-,many,CASSPDRQYNSPLHF,TGTGCCAGCAGTCCGGACAGACAGTATAATTCACCCCTCCACTTT
15,TRBJ2-5,TRBV28,-,-,CATGRLAAREETQYF,TGTGCCACGGGGAGGCTAGCAGCTCGGGAGGAGACCCAGTACTTC
16,TRBJ2-2,TRBV4-3,-,-,CASSRTQAGNTGELFF,TGCGCCAGCAGCCGAACACAAGCAGGGAACACCGGGGAGCTGTTTTTT
19,TRBJ1-1,TRBV7-9,-,-,CASSLGLGGPPLPNTEAFF,TGTGCCAGCAGCTTAGGCCTGGGGGGGCCCCCGCTTCCGAACACTGAAGCTTTCTTT
18,TRBJ2-1,TRBV24-1,TRBD1,-,CATSDPNPRDRAYNEQFF,TGTGCCACCAGTGATCCAAACCCCCGGGACAGAGCCTACAATGAGCAGTTCTTC
17,TRBJ2-1,TRBV10-1,TRBD2,-,CASSESRTGGPYNEQFF,TGCGCCAGCAGTGAGTCGAGGACGGGAGGACCTTACAATGAGCAGTTCTTC
15,TRBJ2-5,TRBV3-1/TRBV3-2,TRBD1,-,CASSLRQGVRETQYF,TGTGCCAGCAGCCTCCGACAGGGGGTTCGGGAGACCCAGTACTTC
17,TRBJ2-2,TRBV3-1/TRBV3-2,TRBD2,-,CASSQDEGTGGTGELFF,TGTGCCAGCAGCCAAGATGAGGGGACGGGAGGAACCGGGGAGCTGTTTTTT
14,TRBJ2-6,TRBV11-2,-,once,CASSFGVGANVLTF,TGTGCCAGCAGCTTCGGGGTTGGGGCCAACGTCCTGACTTTC
13,TRBJ1-4,TRBV7-2,-,-,CASIHGANEKLFF,TGTGCCAGCATCCACGGAGCTAATGAAAAACTGTTTTTT
14,TRBJ2-7,TRBV6-1,TRBD1,-,CASSEGTGSYEQYF,TGTGCCAGCAGTGAGGGGACAGGGTCCTACGAGCAGTACTTC
15,TRBJ1-6,TRBV6-6,-,-,CASSYPAGGNSPLHF,TGTGCCAGCAGTTACCCCGCTGGAGGGAATTCACCCCTCCACTTT
17,TRBJ1-2,TRBV28,TRBD1,-,CASSLTTDRSRFYGYTF,TGTGCCAGCAGTCTAACAACGGACAGGTCCCGTTTCTATGGCTACACCTTC
15,TRBJ2-1,TRBV10-3,TRBD1,-,CAITSGQGWANEQFF,TGTGCCATCACTTCGGGACAGGGCTGGGCAAATGAGCAGTTCTTC
13,TRBJ2-1,TRBV9,-,-,CASSVAGGNEQFF,TGTGCCAGCAGCGTAGCCGGGGGCAATGAGCAGTTCTTC
16,TRBJ1-4,TRBV4-1,-,-,CASSRLTRGDREKLFF,TGCGCCAGCAGCCGCCTAACTCGGGGGGATCGTGAAAAACTGTTTTTT
15,TRBJ2-3,TRBV11-2,TRBD1,few,CASSREGQGIDTQYF,TGTGCCAGCAGCAGAGAGGGACAGGGGATAGATACGCAGTATTTT